The 16 T cell receptor beta chains listed next were all sequenced from one sample in a study of T cell responses to AZD1222 COVID-19 vaccine. Repertoires were generated with immunoSEQ multiplex PCR, while TCRdb's copy carries only in-frame clones and drops some. The data show over 65,000 clones, with approximately 87% seen just once and 5.5% to 8% held by the top ten. Sequences were derived from peripheral blood, sampled on day 0 of AZD1222 vaccination. Receptors originate from an adult in good health.

J is TRBJ2-4 and V is TRBV6-1, with D hard to call. The CDR3 loop spans 15 amino acids. The V end was cut by 2 bases, the J end by 7 bases, with 15 bases between. CDR1 is MNHNS and CDR2 is SASEGT in the germline V gene. CDR3 in DNA: TGTGCCAGCAGTGAATTGGTGTTCGGAGTGAACATTCAGTACTTC. This encodes CASSELVFGVNIQYF.

J is TRBJ1-2 and V is TRBV19; 8 bases are a match to TRBD1. CDR1 and CDR2 from the germline V gene are LNHDA and SQIVND (reference sequence). There are 13 residues in the CDR3. With V trimmed by 4 bases and J by 4 bases, 2 bases remained unmatched. The CDR3 DNA is TGTGCCAGTAGTACGGACAGGGTCTATGGCTACACCTTC. Amino acid sequence: CASSTDRVYGYTF. Full variable domain (rest looked up from reference TRBV19 and TRBJ1-2): DGGITQSPKYLFRKEGQNVTLSCEQNLNHDAMYWYRQDPGQGLRLIYYSQIVNDFQKGDIAEGYSVSREKKESFPLTVTSAQKNPTAFYLCASSTDRVYGYTFGSGTRLTVV.

This CDR3 reads CAWKPQGSYNSPLHF. The CDR3 DNA sequence: TGTGCCTGGAAGCCCCAGGGCTCCTATAATTCACCCCTCCACTTT. The chain is built from TRBV30 and TRBJ1-6; D may be TRBD1 (5 bases). The CDR3 is 15 amino acids. CDR1 and CDR2 (germline): GTSNPN, SVGIG (reference sequence). Trimming took 4 bases from V and 0 from J, leaving 10 bases between them.

The V call is TRBV4-2, the J call TRBJ1-6; 7 bases are shared with TRBD1. The CDR3 loop spans 15 amino acids. With 0 bases clipped from V and 9 bases from J, the junction kept 5 bases outside the gene matches. Per germline, CDR1 LGHNA and CDR2 YNFKEQ. The CDR3 nucleotides read TGTGCCAGCAGCCAAGATGAAGGGGGCAGTTCACCCCTCCACTTT. Protein product: CASSQDEGGSSPLHF.

The V and J genes are TRBV5-4 and TRBJ2-7; 10 nucleotides line up with TRBD2. The CDR3 runs to 15 residues. Germline V gene data show CDR1 as SGHNT and CDR2 as YYREEE (reference sequence). J gave up 5 bases and V 2 bases, and 7 bases lay outside the gene matches. The CDR3 region is CASSLTTSGMHEQYF. For the CDR3, the DNA is TGTGCCAGCAGCTTAACAACTAGCGGGATGCACGAGCAGTACTTC. Full variable domain (missing parts from reference TRBV5-4 and TRBJ2-7): ETGVTQSPTHLIKTRGQQVTLRCSSQSGHNTVSWYQQALGQGPQFIFQYYREEENGRGNFPPRFSGLQFPNYSSELNVNALELDDSALYLCASSLTTSGMHEQYFGPGTRLTVT.

CDR3 protein: CASSQWTGGNEQYF. In DNA form, the CDR3 reads TGTGCCAGCAGCCAGTGGACAGGGGGAAACGAGCAGTACTTC. The chain recombines TRBV5-4 with TRBJ2-7, with 10 bases that match TRBD1. This CDR3 contains 14 residues. Per the germline V gene, CDR1 is SGHNT and CDR2 is YYREEE (reference sequence). V lost 4 bases to trimming and J lost 5 bases; unmatched junction nucleotides: 6.

The V call is TRBV7-9, the J call TRBJ1-2; TRBD1 aligns across 7 bases. The CDR3 runs to 16 residues. The V gene's germline CDR1 is SEHNR and CDR2 FQNEAQ (reference sequence). V lost 2 bases and J lost 4; bases outside the gene matches: 10. The CDR3 sequence: CASSLILGRGSYGYTF. DNA of the CDR3: TGTGCCAGCAGCTTAATCTTAGGCAGGGGGTCCTATGGCTACACCTTC.

This chain uses TRBV7-2 with TRBJ1-5; 11 bases align to TRBD1. With 4 bases clipped from V and 13 bases from J, the junction kept 9 bases outside the gene matches. The length of the CDR3 is 14 residues. From germline, CDR1 is SGHTA and CDR2 FQGNSA. DNA of the CDR3: TGTGCCAGCAGCTCCATGGGACAGGGGGGGAGTCAGCATTTT. Its translation is CASSSMGQGGSQHF.

This sequence joins TRBV6-5 and TRBJ1-1, with D hard to call. CDR1 is MNHEY and CDR2 is SVGAGI in the germline V gene. There are 12 residues in the CDR3. DNA of the CDR3: TGTTGTCCGAGGGTGGTGAACACTGAAGCTTTCTTT. It is translated as CCPRVVNTEAFF.

The J gene is TRBJ2-7, the V gene TRBV3-1 (or the pseudogene TRBV3-2), with D maybe TRBD2 (5 bases). This CDR3 region has 17 residues. Germline lookup yields CDR1 LGHDT and CDR2 YNNKEL (reference sequence). Trimming pared 2 bases from V and 3 bases from J, leaving 20 bases between. The CDR3 region has the DNA TGTGCCAGCAGCCAATCTTCTGTCGACTACACCTTCTACGAGCAGTACTTC. The encoded protein is CASSQSSVDYTFYEQYF.

V usage is TRBV11-2 and J usage is TRBJ2-7; TRBD2 might be the D (5 bases). Trimming removed 3 bases from V and 0 bases from J, with 12 bases in between. The V gene's germline CDR1 is SGHAT and CDR2 FQNNGV. This CDR3 comprises 15 residues. The CDR3: CASSLARGSSYEQYF. CDR3 nucleotides: TGTGCCAGCAGCTTGGCACGGGGAAGCTCCTACGAGCAGTACTTC.

Here the CDR3 DNA reads TGTGCCAGCAGCGCGGGACAGGGCGTGGAGACCCAGTACTTC. Translating it yields CASSAGQGVETQYF. The chain joins TRBV9 to TRBJ2-5; 9 nucleotides agree with TRBD1. Germline loops: CDR1 SGDLS, CDR2 YYNGEE. V was pared by 3 bases and J by 5 bases, with 5 bases of the junction left unmatched. The CDR3 covers 14 residues.

The V call is TRBV30, the J call TRBJ1-4; TRBD1 matches 11 bases. Germline values: CDR1 GTSNPN, CDR2 SVGIG (reference sequence). This CDR3 has 15 amino acids. J gave up 8 bases and V 0 bases, and 5 bases lay outside the gene matches. The CDR3 reads CAWSVGTGGSEKLFF. CDR3 DNA sequence: TGTGCCTGGAGTGTAGGGACAGGGGGTTCGGAAAAACTGTTTTTT.

V gene TRBV2 combines with J gene TRBJ2-3; TRBD2 matches at 11 bases. V was pared by 5 bases and J by 5 bases, with 6 bases of the junction left unmatched. Germline V gene data show CDR1 as SNHLY and CDR2 as FYNNEI. The CDR3 extends over 15 amino acids. This CDR3 reads CASSRTSGFQDTQYF. In nucleotides, the CDR3 is TGTGCCAGCAGTAGGACTAGCGGGTTCCAAGATACGCAGTATTTT.

The CDR3 region is CDSRFDRDEKLFF. CDR3 coding DNA: TGTGACTCCCGGTTTGACAGGGATGAAAAACTGTTTTTT. The chain employs TRBV2 and TRBJ1-4; the match to TRBD1 covers 7 bases. Germline V gives CDR1 SNHLY, CDR2 FYNNEI. This CDR3 is built from 13 residues.

V is TRBV10-3 and J is TRBJ1-3, with a weak D call TRBD1 (6 bases). V lost 6 bases, J lost 1 base, and 13 bases lay in between. CDR1 is ENHRY and CDR2 is SYGVKD in the germline V gene. The CDR3 contains 15 residues. The CDR3 bases are TGTGCCATCAGGGGAAAGGGGGAGTCTGGAAACACCATATATTTT. This encodes CAIRGKGESGNTIYF.